Listed here is a single T cell receptor beta chain. What it binds is not known. This record comes from a study of T cells in Graves' hyperthyroidism and ophthalmopathy. Study-wide background: Peripheral blood was taken when the disease was first diagnosed, before any treatment began. Study-wide findings and caveats: Blood also contained most expanded thyroid clonotypes above 0.001.

The CDR3 sequence is 12 residues long. Looked up from germline, CDR1 is MNHEY and CDR2 is SMNVEV (reference sequence). V was clipped by 5 bases and J by 7 bases, with 12 bases between them. Authors of the study amplified TCR beta CDR3 regions from RNA transcripts. Researchers ran a first-round RT-PCR on the TCR CDR3 using the HTBI primer set. TCRdb itself ran the multiplex PCR reads through MiXCR, one entry per CDR3 protein. The sample yields around 420,000 distinct CDR3 sequences, about an eighth seen once. Hyperthyroidism in the patients, aged 18 to 65, was newly diagnosed and under 2 months in duration. The source of the PBMCs was 10 ml of fresh peripheral blood.

The specimen sequenced was blood. This chain connects TRBV27 to TRBJ2-7; tentatively, D is TRBD2 (5 bases). The receptor was isolated from a young woman with Graves' hyperthyroidism. The CDR3 is CASSSLAQEQYF. DNA of the CDR3: TGTGCCAGCAGTAGCCTAGCTCAAGAGCAGTACTTC.